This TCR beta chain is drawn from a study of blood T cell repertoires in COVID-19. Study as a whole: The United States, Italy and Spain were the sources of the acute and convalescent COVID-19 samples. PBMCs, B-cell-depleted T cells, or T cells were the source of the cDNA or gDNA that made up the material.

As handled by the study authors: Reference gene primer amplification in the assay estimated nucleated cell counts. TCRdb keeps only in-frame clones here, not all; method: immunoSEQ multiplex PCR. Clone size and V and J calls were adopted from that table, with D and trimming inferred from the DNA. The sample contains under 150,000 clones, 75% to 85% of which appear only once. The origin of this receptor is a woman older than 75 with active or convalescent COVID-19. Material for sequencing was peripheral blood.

CDR3 sequence reads: CAWSVPTYSSNQPQHF. CDR3 coding DNA: TGTGCCTGGAGTGTACCGACATATTCAAGCAATCAGCCCCAGCATTTT. The gene calls are TRBV30 and TRBJ1-5; D gene ambiguous. Trimming left V 0 bases short and J 1 base short, with 13 bases between. The CDR3 runs 16 residues. Germline V gene sequence: CDR1 GTSNPN, CDR2 SVGIG (reference sequence).